Listed below are T cell receptor beta chains from one sample, sequenced in a study of blood T cell repertoires in COVID-19. Only in-frame clones appear in the TCRdb table, and some are missing; sequencing was by immunoSEQ multiplex PCR. The profile covers more than 400,000 clones, with 80% to 95% appearing a single time and around 0.6% taken by the ten largest. Sequencing used PBMCs or T cells enriched from blood (not recorded which). The receptors stem from a man younger than 30 who had recovered from COVID-19. The CDR3 runs from the conserved cysteine through the conserved F or W. D genes are given only for firm matches. Only some rows state a clone size, as once, few, many or a class for expanded clones.

DNA: TGTGCCAGCAGCGCGTTTCAGGGGTCCACTGAAGCTTTCTTT
CDR3: CASSAFQGSTEAFF
J: TRBJ1-1
V: TRBV9
D: .
size: .

DNA: TGTGCCAGCAAGGGACAGGGACAAACCAGCAATCAGCCCCAGCATTTT
CDR3: CASKGQGQTSNQPQHF
J: TRBJ1-5
V: TRBV27
D: TRBD1
size: .

DNA: TGTGCCAGTAGTACAAAGCCGAAGACTAGCGGGTGGGTGTTGGATTTT
CDR3: CASSTKPKTSGWVLDF
J: TRBJ2-3
V: TRBV19
D: TRBD2
size: once

DNA: TGTGCCAGCAGCGCGGACACTAATTCACCCCTCCACTTT
CDR3: CASSADTNSPLHF
J: TRBJ1-6
V: TRBV5-4
D: .
size: .

DNA: TGCAGCGTTGTACGGAATCAGGGCACTGAAGCTTTCTTT
CDR3: CSVVRNQGTEAFF
J: TRBJ1-1
V: TRBV29-1
D: .
size: .

DNA: TGCGCCAGCAGCCCAGAGGGGGCGGGAGCTTTCTTT
CDR3: CASSPEGAGAFF
J: TRBJ1-1
V: TRBV5-1
D: TRBD1
size: .

DNA: TGCGCCAGCAGTGAGTCAGGGGGCGAAGGAAACACCATATATTTT
CDR3: CASSESGGEGNTIYF
J: TRBJ1-3
V: TRBV10-2
D: TRBD1
size: .

DNA: TGTGCCAGCAGTCAGGGCCCCTCTGGAAACACCATATATTTT
CDR3: CASSQGPSGNTIYF
J: TRBJ1-3
V: TRBV28
D: .
size: .

DNA: TGTGCCAGCAGCTTATCGTGGGCCTTGGGCACTGAAGCTTTCTTT
CDR3: CASSLSWALGTEAFF
J: TRBJ1-1
V: TRBV11-3
D: .
size: .

DNA: TGTGCCAGCAGTCGGGGATCCGTCTATGGCTACACCTTC
CDR3: CASSRGSVYGYTF
J: TRBJ1-2
V: TRBV2
D: .
size: .

DNA: TGTGCCAGCACTAGAAGCGGGGCCAACGTCCTGACTTTC
CDR3: CASTRSGANVLTF
J: TRBJ2-6
V: TRBV2
D: .
size: .

DNA: TGTGCCAGCAGCGCAACAGGGTATAGCAATCAGCCCCAGCATTTT
CDR3: CASSATGYSNQPQHF
J: TRBJ1-5
V: TRBV9
D: .
size: .

DNA: TGCGCCAGCAGCTTTTCAGGGGAAGCTTCACCCCTCCACTTT
CDR3: CASSFSGEASPLHF
J: TRBJ1-6
V: TRBV5-1
D: .
size: .

DNA: TGTGCCAGCAGTTTTTGGTCCCCGACTAGCTCCTACGAGCAGTACTTC
CDR3: CASSFWSPTSSYEQYF
J: TRBJ2-7
V: TRBV28
D: .
size: .

DNA: TGTGCCAGCACCCGGTTAGGACAGAAGTACACTGAAGCTTTCTTT
CDR3: CASTRLGQKYTEAFF
J: TRBJ1-1
V: TRBV9
D: .
size: .

DNA: TGTGCCAGCAGCGTTAACAGGGGCGGCTACACCTTC
CDR3: CASSVNRGGYTF
J: TRBJ1-2
V: TRBV9
D: TRBD1
size: .

DNA: TGTGCCAGCAGTTATCCGGGTCCCTCGAGCAGGCAGTTCTTC
CDR3: CASSYPGPSSRQFF
J: TRBJ2-1
V: TRBV11-3
D: .
size: .

DNA: TGTGCCAGCAGCCGCCCGGCGAGCGGGATGGCAGATACGCAGTATTTT
CDR3: CASSRPASGMADTQYF
J: TRBJ2-3
V: TRBV4-2
D: TRBD2
size: .

DNA: TGCGCCAGCAGTCCTCTTGGCGAAAAACTGTTTTTT
CDR3: CASSPLGEKLFF
J: TRBJ1-4
V: TRBV5-1
D: .
size: once

DNA: TGTGCCAGCAGCCCGGACGGGGGTCTGGGTGGAAACACCATATATTTT
CDR3: CASSPDGGLGGNTIYF
J: TRBJ1-3
V: TRBV3-1/TRBV3-2
D: .
size: .

DNA: TGTGCCATCAGTGACAGGGCGGACACTGAAGCTTTCTTT
CDR3: CAISDRADTEAFF
J: TRBJ1-1
V: TRBV10-3
D: .
size: .

DNA: TGTGCCAGCAGCGGGACAGCCAGGGCCTATGGCTACACCTTC
CDR3: CASSGTARAYGYTF
J: TRBJ1-2
V: TRBV9
D: .
size: once

DNA: TGCGCCAGCAGCCAAGATTTACAGGGGTCTGGGGCCAACGTCCTGACTTTC
CDR3: CASSQDLQGSGANVLTF
J: TRBJ2-6
V: TRBV4-1
D: TRBD1
size: .

DNA: TGTGCCAGCAGCCAAGGACTAGAAATGTGGGATGATGAGCAGTTCTTC
CDR3: CASSQGLEMWDDEQFF
J: TRBJ2-1
V: TRBV3-1/TRBV3-2
D: .
size: .

DNA: TGTGCCAGTAGTCCTCAAACCGGGAACTCTGGAAACACCATATATTTT
CDR3: CASSPQTGNSGNTIYF
J: TRBJ1-3
V: TRBV19
D: .
size: .

DNA: TGTGCCAGCAGTTTATTTCGGAGCAATCAGCCCCAGCATTTT
CDR3: CASSLFRSNQPQHF
J: TRBJ1-5
V: TRBV27
D: .
size: .

DNA: TGTGCCAGCAGTTACCGCAGCGGAGGGTATGAGCAGTTCTTC
CDR3: CASSYRSGGYEQFF
J: TRBJ2-1
V: TRBV27
D: .
size: once

DNA: TGCAGTGCTAGTCCGACAGGGGATTATGGCTACACCTTC
CDR3: CSASPTGDYGYTF
J: TRBJ1-2
V: TRBV20-1
D: TRBD1
size: .

DNA: TGTGCCAGCAGCTTAGGCGAGGCGCTAGCGGAAGAGACCCAGTACTTC
CDR3: CASSLGEALAEETQYF
J: TRBJ2-5
V: TRBV11-1
D: TRBD2
size: .